Below, 29 T cell receptor beta chains from the same sample are listed, as sequenced in a study of T cell responses to AZD1222 COVID-19 vaccine. The assay was immunoSEQ multiplex PCR, and TCRdb's table has in-frame clones only and misses some. The sample lists 100,000 to 150,000 clones, more than 85% occurring once. The sample was peripheral blood, taken on day 0 of AZD1222 vaccination. The source is an adult in good health.

V and J are TRBV4-1 and TRBJ1-4; tentative D call: TRBD1 (6 bases). Germline V gene lookup returns CDR1 MGHRA and CDR2 YSYEKL. The V and J ends lost 0 bases and 8 bases respectively, with 10 bases between them. The CDR3 extends over 14 amino acids. The CDR3 spells CASSQDRTVEKLFF. CDR3 nucleotides: TGCGCCAGCAGCCAAGATCGGACAGTCGAAAAACTGTTTTTT.

The V call is TRBV6-5, the J call TRBJ1-6, with 9 nucleotides matching TRBD1. V lost 10 bases and J lost 5; bases outside the gene matches: 6. This CDR3 is 14 amino acids long. CDR1 is MNHEY and CDR2 is SVGAGI in the germline V gene. CDR3 DNA sequence: TGTGCCACCCAGGGACAGGGTCATAATTCACCCCTCCACTTT. It specifies CATQGQGHNSPLHF.

The chain uses TRBV30 and TRBJ1-4; 8 bases match TRBD1. The germline gives CDR1 GTSNPN, CDR2 SVGIG (reference sequence). V was pared by 7 bases and J by 6 bases, with 7 bases of the junction left unmatched. The CDR3 has 13 residues. CDR3 sequence (DNA): TGTGCCTTACTGCAGGGGGCTGATGAAAAACTGTTTTTT. Protein product: CALLQGADEKLFF.

The chain links TRBV5-4 to TRBJ1-2, with TRBD1 as a possible D gene (5 bases). The CDR3 totals 16 residues. Deletions cut 1 base from V and 7 bases from J, with 20 bases between. CDR1 and CDR2 (germline): SGHNT, YYREEE (reference sequence). CDR3 protein: CASSLSDFGRVGGYTF. The CDR3 DNA sequence: TGTGCCAGCAGCTTGTCGGATTTCGGCAGGGTGGGTGGCTACACCTTC.

The chain carries TRBV28 and TRBJ2-7; D remains ambiguous. Germline assignment: CDR1 MDHEN and CDR2 SYDVKM. This CDR3 spans 13 amino acids. V was shortened by 6 bases and J by 1 base, with 10 bases between the two germline ends. The CDR3 bases are TGTGCCAGCAGCGGGCAGGATTCCTACGAGCAGTACTTC. This gives the protein CASSGQDSYEQYF. Drawing the rest from reference TRBV28 and TRBJ2-7, the complete variable domain is DVKVTQSSRYLVKRTGEKVFLECVQDMDHENMFWYRQDPGLGLRLIYFSYDVKMKEKGDIPEGYSVSREKKERFSLILESASTNQTSMYLCASSGQDSYEQYFGPGTRLTVT.

This chain's CDR3 is CASRTGGANTGELFF. The DNA of the CDR3 is TGTGCCAGCAGGACAGGGGGCGCGAACACCGGGGAGCTGTTTTTT. The V and J genes are TRBV2 and TRBJ2-2; 10 positions agree with TRBD1. Germline values: CDR1 SNHLY, CDR2 FYNNEI. The V and J ends lost 6 bases and 0 bases, in that order; junction bases with no gene match: 1. The CDR3 sequence is 15 residues long.

V gene TRBV25-1 combines with J gene TRBJ2-1; 10 bases align to TRBD2. The CDR3 sequence is 15 residues long. Germline assignment: CDR1 MGHDK and CDR2 SYGVNS. After removal of 6 bases from V and 10 bases from J, the junction contained 12 bases not matched to a gene. CDR3 DNA sequence: TGTGCCAGCAGAGGGCTAGCGGGAGAGGGAGCAGAGCAGTTCTTC. It yields the protein CASRGLAGEGAEQFF.

The chain carries TRBV5-4 and TRBJ1-1, with D perhaps TRBD1 (6 bases). CDR3 length equals 15 residues. CDR1 and CDR2 from the germline V gene are SGHNT and YYREEE (reference sequence). V was pared by 5 bases and J by 3 bases, with 17 bases between. The chain's CDR3 is CASRDRDKGDTEAFF. The CDR3 DNA reads as TGTGCCAGCAGAGACCGGGACAAGGGGGACACTGAAGCTTTCTTT.

This chain connects TRBV5-4 to TRBJ2-1, with TRBD2 matching over 9 bases. The CDR3 is 15 residues long. Germline values: CDR1 SGHNT, CDR2 YYREEE (reference sequence). The J segment lost 8 bases and the V segment lost 5 bases, leaving 11 bases of the junction unmatched. The CDR3 sequence is CASRRTLAGRDEQFF. DNA of the CDR3: TGTGCCAGCAGGAGGACCCTAGCGGGACGGGATGAGCAGTTCTTC.

The chain's CDR3 is CARSDRRIPFDSNQPQHF. The CDR3 DNA reads as TGTGCCAGAAGCGACCGACGGATACCTTTCGATAGCAATCAGCCCCAGCATTTT. This chain links TRBV5-3 with TRBJ1-5; D is ambiguous. TRBV5-3 is an ORF, and what it does is uncertain. V gave up 4 bases and J gave up 0 bases, with 20 bases separating them. The CDR3 has 18 residues.

The chain recombines TRBV7-3 with TRBJ2-1, with TRBD2 matching over 14 bases. From germline, CDR1 is SGHTA and CDR2 FQGTGA. The CDR3 length is 16 residues. V trimming: 5 bases; J trimming: 5 bases; junction bases outside the gene matches: 5. The CDR3 sequence is CASSEKTSGGDNEQFF. CDR3 nucleotides: TGTGCCAGCAGCGAAAAGACTAGCGGGGGGGACAATGAGCAGTTCTTC.

The CDR3 region has the DNA TGTGCCAGCAGCCGCCACCTTGGGGGGTCCTACAATGAGCAGTTCTTC. Its translation is CASSRHLGGSYNEQFF. The chain recombines TRBV5-4 with TRBJ2-1; D possibly corresponds to TRBD2 (6 bases). The length of the CDR3 is 16 residues. V was trimmed by 4 bases and J by 1 base, leaving 15 bases between them. CDR1 is SGHNT, CDR2 YYREEE, per germline (reference sequence).

This rearrangement joins TRBV5-6 to TRBJ2-7; no definite D call. The V end was cut by 4 bases, the J end by 0 bases, with 11 bases between. The CDR3 has 14 amino acids. The V gene's germline CDR1 is SGHDT and CDR2 YYEEEE. In DNA, the CDR3 is TGTGCCAGCAGCGCGTGGCAGGACTCCTACGAGCAGTACTTC. Residues: CASSAWQDSYEQYF.

The chain recombines TRBV19 with TRBJ2-1, with D perhaps TRBD1 (6 bases). In germline, CDR1 is LNHDA, CDR2 SQIVND (reference sequence). This CDR3 is built from 15 residues. V was shortened by 5 bases and J by 4 bases, with 15 bases between the two germline ends. The CDR3: CASSPEGHPYNEQFF. The CDR3 bases are TGTGCCAGTAGTCCCGAGGGACACCCTTACAATGAGCAGTTCTTC.

The CDR3 DNA sequence: TGTGCCAGCTCACGAAGACCCGGGACTAGCGAATACGAGCAGTACTTC. Translation gives CASSRRPGTSEYEQYF. The chain couples TRBV18 to TRBJ2-7, with 10 bases fitting TRBD2. The germline V gene has CDR1 KGHSH and CDR2 LQKENI. After removal of 4 bases from V and 4 bases from J, the junction contained 10 bases not matched to a gene. This CDR3 has 16 residues.

The chain links TRBV18 to TRBJ2-7; TRBD1 agrees at 7 bases. V shed 3 bases and J 5 bases; nucleotides not matched to a gene: 13. CDR1 and CDR2 from the germline V gene are KGHSH and LQKENI. The CDR3 has 16 residues. CDR3 sequence reads: CASSPREGGALNEQYF. The CDR3 bases are TGTGCCAGCTCACCCAGGGAAGGGGGCGCATTAAACGAGCAGTACTTC.

The V gene is TRBV7-2, the J gene TRBJ1-2, with TRBD1 matching over 10 bases. This CDR3 is built from 13 residues. The germline CDR1 and CDR2 sequences are SGHTA and FQGNSA. Trimming at V came to 6 bases and at J to 6 bases, leaving 4 bases not matched to a gene. The CDR3 coding sequence is TGTGCCAGCAGACCGACAGGGGGCAATGGCTACACCTTC. Translated: CASRPTGGNGYTF.

This clone was detected a few times. V gene TRBV6-5 combines with J gene TRBJ2-7, with 7 bases aligning to TRBD1. The CDR3 contains 14 residues. Per the germline V gene, CDR1 is MNHEY and CDR2 is SVGAGI. V shed 2 bases and J 5 bases; nucleotides not matched to a gene: 6. The CDR3 DNA is TGTGCCAGCAGTTACAGGGGGCGAGGGGACGAGCAGTACTTC. Translated: CASSYRGRGDEQYF.

J is TRBJ1-2 and V is TRBV9; D is possibly TRBD1 (6 bases). V lost 5 bases and J lost 4, with 15 bases in between. The CDR3 extends over 14 amino acids. In germline, CDR1 is SGDLS, CDR2 YYNGEE. For the CDR3, the DNA is TGTGCCAGCAGTTCGGACAGCCAAGTCTATGGCTACACCTTC. This translates into CASSSDSQVYGYTF. The full variable domain, completed using reference TRBV9 and TRBJ1-2, is DSGVTQTPKHLITATGQRVTLRCSPRSGDLSVYWYQQSLDQGLQFLIQYYNGEERAKGNILERFSAQQFPDLHSELNLSSLELGDSALYFCASSSDSQVYGYTFGSGTRLTVV.

The chain combines TRBV28 with TRBJ1-1; TRBD1 aligns across 7 bases. The CDR3 totals 15 residues. CDR1 and CDR2 from the germline V gene are MDHEN and SYDVKM. With V trimmed by 6 bases and J by 1 base, 8 bases remained unmatched. The CDR3 is CASRPEGAANTEAFF. The CDR3 DNA sequence: TGTGCCAGCAGACCGGAGGGGGCGGCGAACACTGAAGCTTTCTTT.

The CDR3 loop reads CASSYSDNYGYTF. The CDR3 DNA reads as TGTGCCAGCAGTTACTCGGACAACTATGGCTACACCTTC. The V gene is TRBV6-5, the J gene TRBJ1-2; D remains ambiguous. The CDR3 covers 13 residues. Germline V lookup: CDR1 MNHEY, CDR2 SVGAGI. The V end lost 0 bases, the J end lost 2 bases, and 4 bases lay between the germline ends.

The chain links TRBV12-3 or TRBV12-4 to TRBJ1-2; D gene unclear. The CDR3 consists of 12 residues. Trimming shortened V by 1 base and J by 6 bases, and 6 bases separated the two germline ends. The CDR3 DNA reads as TGTGCCAGCAGTTTAGGTTTTGATGGCTACACCTTC. It specifies CASSLGFDGYTF.

This rearrangement joins TRBV5-1 to TRBJ1-6; the match to TRBD1 covers 7 bases. The CDR3 consists of 16 residues. The V gene end was trimmed by 4 bases and the J gene end by 10 bases; junction bases not matched to a gene: 14. Germline V CDR1 and CDR2: SGHRS, YFSETQ. The CDR3 DNA is TGCGCCAGCAGCCTTTCTCGGACAGGAGGCAACTCACCCCTCCACTTT. Translating gives CASSLSRTGGNSPLHF.

This chain's CDR3 is CASSHKGQGSYEQYF. As DNA, the CDR3 is TGTGCCAGCAGCCACAAGGGACAGGGGTCCTACGAGCAGTACTTC. The J gene is TRBJ2-7, the V gene TRBV14; 10 bases map to TRBD1. The CDR3 has 15 residues. CDR1 is SGHDN and CDR2 is FVKESK in the germline V gene. The V segment lost 3 bases and the J segment 1 base; nucleotides outside the gene matches: 3. Drawing the rest from reference TRBV14 and TRBJ2-7, the complete variable domain is EAGVTQFPSHSVIEKGQTVTLRCDPISGHDNLYWYRRVMGKEIKFLLHFVKESKQDESGMPNNRFLAERTGGTYSTLKVQPAELEDSGVYFCASSHKGQGSYEQYFGPGTRLTVT.

The chain recombines TRBV7-9 with TRBJ2-1; the D call may be TRBD1 or TRBD2 (5 bases each). This CDR3 is built from 15 residues. Germline lookup yields CDR1 SEHNR and CDR2 FQNEAQ (reference sequence). V was clipped by 6 bases and J by 5 bases, with 17 bases between them. This chain's CDR3 is CASRAGTSDNNEQFF. The DNA of the CDR3 is TGTGCCAGCAGGGCCGGGACGTCAGATAACAATGAGCAGTTCTTC.

This clone occurred once. The rearrangement links TRBV7-9 to TRBJ2-7, with 8 nucleotides matching TRBD2. V shed 5 bases, J shed 1 base, and the junction held 16 bases outside the gene matches. The germline gives CDR1 SEHNR, CDR2 FQNEAQ (reference sequence). The CDR3 sequence is 18 residues long. The CDR3 region is CASSPPWRAGVESYEQYF. CDR3 bases: TGTGCCAGCAGCCCCCCATGGCGAGCGGGAGTAGAATCCTACGAGCAGTACTTC.

This chain connects TRBV11-1 to TRBJ2-5, with 8 bases identical to TRBD1. The junction had 8 bases not matched to a gene; V was cut back by 3 bases and J by 5 bases. The length of the CDR3 is 15 residues. Germline-derived CDR1 and CDR2 are SGHAT and FQDESV (reference sequence). CDR3 in amino acids: CASSFFQGAMETQYF. In nucleotides, the CDR3 is TGTGCCAGCAGCTTTTTCCAGGGGGCGATGGAGACCCAGTACTTC.

The chain carries TRBV5-8 and TRBJ2-1; D might be TRBD2 (6 bases). The CDR3 length is 17 residues. Trimming took 1 base from V and 6 from J, leaving 20 bases between them. Germline V gene lookup returns CDR1 SGHTS and CDR2 YDEGEE. CDR3 sequence: CASSLMGGDILLNEQFF. CDR3 DNA: TGTGCCAGCAGCTTGATGGGGGGTGACATCCTGCTCAATGAGCAGTTCTTC.

The chain uses TRBV3-1 (or the pseudogene TRBV3-2) and TRBJ1-4; D uncertain. The germline V gene encodes CDR1 LGHDT and CDR2 YNNKEL (reference sequence). CDR3 length: 14 residues. V was pared by 4 bases and J by 1 base, with 7 bases between. CDR3 DNA: TGTGCCAGCAGCCCGACACAAACTAATGAAAAACTGTTTTTT. Its protein product is CASSPTQTNEKLFF.